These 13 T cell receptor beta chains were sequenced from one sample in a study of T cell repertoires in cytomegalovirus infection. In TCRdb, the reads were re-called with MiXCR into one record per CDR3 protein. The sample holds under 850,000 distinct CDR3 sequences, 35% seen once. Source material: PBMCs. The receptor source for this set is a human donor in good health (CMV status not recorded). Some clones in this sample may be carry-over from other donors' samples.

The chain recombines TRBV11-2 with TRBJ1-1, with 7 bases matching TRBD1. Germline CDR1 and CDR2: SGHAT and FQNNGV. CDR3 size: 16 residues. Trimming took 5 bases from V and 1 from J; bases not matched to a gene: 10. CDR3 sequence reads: CASSARRTGSNTEAFF. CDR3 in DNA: TGTGCCAGCAGCGCCCGTCGGACAGGATCGAACACTGAAGCTTTCTTT.

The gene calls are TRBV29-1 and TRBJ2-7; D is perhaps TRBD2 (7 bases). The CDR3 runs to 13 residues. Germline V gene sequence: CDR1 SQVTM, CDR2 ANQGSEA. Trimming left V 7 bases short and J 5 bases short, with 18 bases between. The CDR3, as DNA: TGCAGCGCCCCCGGGGGGCCCATGAACGAGCAGTACTTC. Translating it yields CSAPGGPMNEQYF.

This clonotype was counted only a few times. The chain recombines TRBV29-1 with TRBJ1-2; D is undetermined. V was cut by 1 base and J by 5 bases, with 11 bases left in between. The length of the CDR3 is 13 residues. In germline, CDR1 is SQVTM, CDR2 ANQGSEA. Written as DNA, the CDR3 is TGCAGCGTTGAAGTTGAGGGAGGGTATGGCTACACCTTC. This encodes CSVEVEGGYGYTF. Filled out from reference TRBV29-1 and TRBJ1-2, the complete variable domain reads SAVISQKPSRDICQRGTSLTIQCQVDSQVTMMFWYRQQPGQSLTLIATANQGSEATYESGFVIDKFPISRPNLTFSTLTVSNMSPEDSSIYLCSVEVEGGYGYTFGSGTRLTVV.

This CDR3 reads CASSPTGQGSYNEQFF. In DNA form, the CDR3 reads TGTGCCAGCAGCCCAACGGGACAGGGATCCTACAATGAGCAGTTCTTC. The chain carries TRBV7-2 and TRBJ2-1; the match to TRBD1 covers 9 bases. CDR3 length: 16 residues. V was pared by 5 bases and J by 1 base, with 6 bases of the junction left unmatched. CDR1 is SGHTA, CDR2 FQGNSA, per germline.

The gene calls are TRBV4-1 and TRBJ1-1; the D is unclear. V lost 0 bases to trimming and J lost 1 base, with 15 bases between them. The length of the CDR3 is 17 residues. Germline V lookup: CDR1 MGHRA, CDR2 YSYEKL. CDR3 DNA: TGCGCCAGCAGCCAAGATGATAGAGGCGCCGGGAACACTGAAGCTTTCTTT. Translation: CASSQDDRGAGNTEAFF.

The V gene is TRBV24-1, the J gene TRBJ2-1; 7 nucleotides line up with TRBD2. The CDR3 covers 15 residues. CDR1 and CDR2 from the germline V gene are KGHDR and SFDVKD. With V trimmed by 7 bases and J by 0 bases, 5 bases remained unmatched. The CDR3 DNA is TGTGCCACCAGGGGGGGGGGGAGCTCCTACAATGAGCAGTTCTTC. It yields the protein CATRGGGSSYNEQFF.

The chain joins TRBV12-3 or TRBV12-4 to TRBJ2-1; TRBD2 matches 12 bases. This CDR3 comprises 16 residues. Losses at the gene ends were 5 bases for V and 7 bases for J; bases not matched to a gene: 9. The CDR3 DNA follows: TGTGCCAGCAGTGAGACTAGCGGGGGCCTGCAGAATGAGCAGTTCTTC. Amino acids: CASSETSGGLQNEQFF.

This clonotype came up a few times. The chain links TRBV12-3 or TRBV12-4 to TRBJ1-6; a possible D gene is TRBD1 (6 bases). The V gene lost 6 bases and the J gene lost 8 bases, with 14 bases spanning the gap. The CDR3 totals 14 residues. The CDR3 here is CASRTRDTDSPLHF. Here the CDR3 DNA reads TGTGCCAGCAGGACCCGGGACACAGATTCACCCCTCCACTTT.

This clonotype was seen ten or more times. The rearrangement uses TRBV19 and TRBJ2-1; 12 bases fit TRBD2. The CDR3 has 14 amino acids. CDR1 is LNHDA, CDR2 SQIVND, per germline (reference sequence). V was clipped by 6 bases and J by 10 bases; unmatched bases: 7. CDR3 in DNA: TGTGCCAGTAGCCCTAGCGGGAGGGCCTGGGAGCAGTTCTTC. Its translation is CASSPSGRAWEQFF.

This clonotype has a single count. The CDR3 is CASSVPGQGNGYTF. The CDR3 region has the DNA TGCGCCAGCAGCGTCCCGGGACAGGGCAATGGCTACACCTTC. V gene TRBV4-1 combines with J gene TRBJ1-2; 9 bases agree with TRBD1. Trimming removed 5 bases from V and 6 bases from J; junction bases left unmatched: 7. This CDR3 contains 14 residues. The V gene's germline CDR1 is MGHRA and CDR2 YSYEKL.

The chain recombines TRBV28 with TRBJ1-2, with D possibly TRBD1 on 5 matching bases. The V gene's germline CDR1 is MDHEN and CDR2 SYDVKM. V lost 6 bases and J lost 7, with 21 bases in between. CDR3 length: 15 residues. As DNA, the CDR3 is TGTGCCAGCAGCCCGAGGGGAGCCTGGTCTTTTGGCTACACCTTC. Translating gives CASSPRGAWSFGYTF.

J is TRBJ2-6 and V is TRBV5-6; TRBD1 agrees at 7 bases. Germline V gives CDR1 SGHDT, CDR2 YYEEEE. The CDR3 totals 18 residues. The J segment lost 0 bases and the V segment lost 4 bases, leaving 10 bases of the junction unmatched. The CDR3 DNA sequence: TGTGCCAGCAGCCCAGGGGACAGATTCAGCTCTGGGGCCAACGTCCTGACTTTC. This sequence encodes CASSPGDRFSSGANVLTF.

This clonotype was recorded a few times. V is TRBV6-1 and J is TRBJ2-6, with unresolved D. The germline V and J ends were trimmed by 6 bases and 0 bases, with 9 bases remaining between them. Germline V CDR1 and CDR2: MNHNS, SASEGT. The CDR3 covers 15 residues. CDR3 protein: CASSPLFSGANVLTF. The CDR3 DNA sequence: TGTGCCAGCAGCCCCCTTTTCTCTGGGGCCAACGTCCTGACTTTC.